Included here is one T cell receptor beta chain sequence, with context. The antigen is undetermined. The sample is drawn from a study of T cell responses to AZD1222 COVID-19 vaccine. Across the whole study: Pooled together were second doses at about 4 or about 12 weeks.

Measured with immunoSEQ multiplex PCR; TCRdb has only the in-frame clones, and not every one. The data show fewer than 130,000 clones, with around 82% seen just once and around 4.6% held by the top ten. The germline gives CDR1 SGHRS, CDR2 YFSETQ. This CDR3 comprises 15 residues. V dropped 1 base and J dropped 0 bases, with 8 bases sitting between them. Study-wide results and caveats: Elevations in Spike-specific TCR breadth and depth followed administration of two AZD1222 doses.

The clonotype was recovered from an adult in good health. Specimen: peripheral blood, collected on day 0 of AZD1222 vaccination. V usage is TRBV5-1 and J usage is TRBJ2-1; no firm D call. This CDR3 reads CASSLTDDSYNEQFF. The CDR3 DNA follows: TGCGCCAGCAGCTTGACGGATGACTCCTACAATGAGCAGTTCTTC. The entire variable domain, with the rest obtained from reference TRBV5-1 and TRBJ2-1, is as follows: KAGVTQTPRYLIKTRGQQVTLSCSPISGHRSVSWYQQTPGQGLQFLFEYFSETQRNKGNFPGRFSGRQFSNSRSEMNVSTLELGDSALYLCASSLTDDSYNEQFFGPGTRLTVL.